This T cell receptor beta chain appears in the sequencing data of a study of T cells in Graves' hyperthyroidism and ophthalmopathy. Study-wide results and caveats: Ophthalmopathy was identified by the model a median approximately 6.4 months ahead of onset.

The V gene lost 7 bases and the J gene lost 4 bases, with 20 bases spanning the gap. CDR3 length: 16 amino acids. TCR beta CDR3 regions were amplified from RNA transcripts. HTBI primers drove first-round RT-PCR of the TCR CDR3. TCRdb ran MiXCR on the multiplex PCR reads and lists one entry per CDR3 protein. The table has about 290,000 distinct CDR3 sequences, roughly 14% seen once. The table lists this clonotype with many counts. Its cognate antigen is unknown. Used for diagnoses were clinical symptoms, serum thyroxine and TRAb, thyroid ultrasound and orbital computed tomography. PBMCs were obtained from about 9 ml fresh peripheral blood.

This receptor was obtained from a woman in her twenties or thirties with Graves' hyperthyroidism that later progressed to Graves' ophthalmopathy. This chain connects TRBV12-3 or TRBV12-4 to TRBJ1-3, with D possibly TRBD1 on 6 matching bases. The sequenced material came from blood. The CDR3 region has the DNA TGTGCCAGCACCCTATACAGGGTCTCGTCGGGAAACACCATATATTTT. Its translation is CASTLYRVSSGNTIYF.